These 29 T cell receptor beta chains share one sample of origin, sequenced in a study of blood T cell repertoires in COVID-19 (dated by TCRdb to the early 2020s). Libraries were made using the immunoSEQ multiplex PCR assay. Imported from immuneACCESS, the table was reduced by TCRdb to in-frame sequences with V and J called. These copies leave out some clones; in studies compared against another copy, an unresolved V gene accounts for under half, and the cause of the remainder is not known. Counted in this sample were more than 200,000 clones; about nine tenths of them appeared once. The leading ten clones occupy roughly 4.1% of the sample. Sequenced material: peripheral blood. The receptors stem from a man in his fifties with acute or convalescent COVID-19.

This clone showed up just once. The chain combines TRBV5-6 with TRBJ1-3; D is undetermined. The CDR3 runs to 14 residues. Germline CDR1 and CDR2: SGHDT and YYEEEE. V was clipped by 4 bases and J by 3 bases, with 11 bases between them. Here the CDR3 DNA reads TGTGCCAGCAGCCCAGACTCGGGTGGAAACACCATATATTTT. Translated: CASSPDSGGNTIYF. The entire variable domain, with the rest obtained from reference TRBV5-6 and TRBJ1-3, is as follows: DAGVTQSPTHLIKTRGQQVTLRCSPKSGHDTVSWYQQALGQGPQFIFQYYEEEERQRGNFPDRFSGHQFPNYSSELNVNALLLGDSALYLCASSPDSGGNTIYFGEGSWLTVV.

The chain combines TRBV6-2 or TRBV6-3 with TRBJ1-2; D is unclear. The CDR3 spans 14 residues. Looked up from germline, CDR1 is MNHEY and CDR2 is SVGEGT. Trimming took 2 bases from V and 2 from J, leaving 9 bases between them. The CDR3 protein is CASSYDRLNYGYTF. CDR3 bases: TGTGCCAGCAGTTACGATCGGTTGAACTATGGCTACACCTTC.

CDR3 region: CASSRGGSTEAFF. CDR3 coding DNA: TGTGCCAGCAGTCGTGGCGGCAGCACTGAAGCTTTCTTT. This chain links TRBV6-5 with TRBJ1-1, with D hard to call. The CDR3 length is 13 residues. The germline V gene has CDR1 MNHEY and CDR2 SVGAGI. V shed 5 bases and J shed 4 bases, with 11 bases lying between them.

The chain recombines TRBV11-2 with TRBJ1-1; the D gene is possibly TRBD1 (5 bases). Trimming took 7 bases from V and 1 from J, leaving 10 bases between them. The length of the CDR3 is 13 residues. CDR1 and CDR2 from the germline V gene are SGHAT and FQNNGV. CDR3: CASTQDRNTEAFF. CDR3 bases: TGTGCCAGCACCCAAGACAGGAACACTGAAGCTTTCTTT.

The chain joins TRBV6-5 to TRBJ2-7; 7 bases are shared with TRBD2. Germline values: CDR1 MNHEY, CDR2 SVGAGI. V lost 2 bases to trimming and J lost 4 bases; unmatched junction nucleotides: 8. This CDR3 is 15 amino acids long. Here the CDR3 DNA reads TGTGCCAGCAGTTACGCGGACGGGGGAGGGTACGAGCAGTACTTC. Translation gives CASSYADGGGYEQYF.

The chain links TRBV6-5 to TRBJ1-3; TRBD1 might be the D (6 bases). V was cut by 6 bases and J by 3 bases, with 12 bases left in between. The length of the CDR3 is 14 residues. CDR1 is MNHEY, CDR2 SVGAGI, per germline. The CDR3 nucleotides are TGTGCCAGCAGGCCAGGGGTTGATGGAAACACCATATATTTT. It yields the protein CASRPGVDGNTIYF.

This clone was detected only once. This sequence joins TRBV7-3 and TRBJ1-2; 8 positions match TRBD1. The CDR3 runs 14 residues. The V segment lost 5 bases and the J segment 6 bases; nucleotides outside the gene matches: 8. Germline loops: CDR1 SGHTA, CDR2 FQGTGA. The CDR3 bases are TGTGCCAGCAGCATAGGACAGGGCGGGGATGGCTACACCTTC. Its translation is CASSIGQGGDGYTF.

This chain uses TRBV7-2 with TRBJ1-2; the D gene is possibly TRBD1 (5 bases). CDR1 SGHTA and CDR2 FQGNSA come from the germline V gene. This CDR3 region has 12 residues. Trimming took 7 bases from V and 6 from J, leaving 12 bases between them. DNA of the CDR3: TGTGCCAGCAAAATGGGGGGGGATGGCTACACCTTC. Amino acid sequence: CASKMGGDGYTF.

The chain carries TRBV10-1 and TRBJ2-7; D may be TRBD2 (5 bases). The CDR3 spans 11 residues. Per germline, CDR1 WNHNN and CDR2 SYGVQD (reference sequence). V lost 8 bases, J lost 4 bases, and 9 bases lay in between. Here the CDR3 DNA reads TGCGCCAGCGGCCGCGGGTACGAGCAGTACTTC. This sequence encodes CASGRGYEQYF.

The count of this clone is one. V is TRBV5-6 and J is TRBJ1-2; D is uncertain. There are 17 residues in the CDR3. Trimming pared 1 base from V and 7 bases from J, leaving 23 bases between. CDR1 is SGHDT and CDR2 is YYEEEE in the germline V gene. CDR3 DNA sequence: TGTGCCAGCAGCTTGTGGGGAGCTACTAGCCGTACGACTGGCTACACCTTC. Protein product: CASSLWGATSRTTGYTF.

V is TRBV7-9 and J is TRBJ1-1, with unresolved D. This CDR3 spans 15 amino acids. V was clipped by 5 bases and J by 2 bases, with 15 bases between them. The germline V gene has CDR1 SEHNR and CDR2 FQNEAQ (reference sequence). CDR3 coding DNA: TGTGCCAGCAGCCAGAACGGCGGCTCTAACACTGAAGCTTTCTTT. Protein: CASSQNGGSNTEAFF.

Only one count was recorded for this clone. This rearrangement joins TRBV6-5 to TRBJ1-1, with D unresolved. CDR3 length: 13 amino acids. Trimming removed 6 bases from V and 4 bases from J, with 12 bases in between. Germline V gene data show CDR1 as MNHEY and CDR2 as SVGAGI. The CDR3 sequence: CASSKTVATEAFF. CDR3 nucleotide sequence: TGTGCCAGCAGCAAAACAGTCGCCACTGAAGCTTTCTTT.

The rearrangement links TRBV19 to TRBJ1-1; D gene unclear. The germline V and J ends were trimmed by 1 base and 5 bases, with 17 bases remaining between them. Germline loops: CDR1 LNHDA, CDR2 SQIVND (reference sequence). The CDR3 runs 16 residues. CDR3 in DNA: TGTGCCAGTAGTATAGTCGGGATAAAGGAAGGGACTGAAGCTTTCTTT. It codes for CASSIVGIKEGTEAFF.

The CDR3 DNA reads TGTGCCAGCTCACCGCCAGGGAAGGAGACCCAGTACTTC. This encodes CASSPPGKETQYF. The chain has TRBV18 and TRBJ2-5, with a tentative D call TRBD1 (5 bases). V shed 3 bases and J shed 5 bases, with 10 bases lying between them. Germline lookup yields CDR1 KGHSH and CDR2 LQKENI. The CDR3 length is 13 residues.

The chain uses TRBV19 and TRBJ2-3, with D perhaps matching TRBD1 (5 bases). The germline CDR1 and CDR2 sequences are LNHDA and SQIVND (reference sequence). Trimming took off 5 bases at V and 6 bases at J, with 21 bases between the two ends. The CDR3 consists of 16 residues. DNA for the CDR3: TGTGCCAGTAGTCCCCTCATAGCAAAGGGGCTTGATACGCAGTATTTT. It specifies CASSPLIAKGLDTQYF.

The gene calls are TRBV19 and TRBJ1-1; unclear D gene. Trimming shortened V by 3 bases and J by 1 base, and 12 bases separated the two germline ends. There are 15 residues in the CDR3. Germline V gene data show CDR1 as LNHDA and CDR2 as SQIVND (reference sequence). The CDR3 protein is CASSIALGWNTEAFF. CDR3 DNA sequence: TGTGCCAGTAGTATCGCACTAGGGTGGAACACTGAAGCTTTCTTT.

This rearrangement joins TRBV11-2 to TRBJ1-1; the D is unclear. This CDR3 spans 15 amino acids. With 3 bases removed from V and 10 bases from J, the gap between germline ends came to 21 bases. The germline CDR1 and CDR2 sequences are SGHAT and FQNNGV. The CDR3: CASSLDVSLRRGAFF. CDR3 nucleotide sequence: TGTGCCAGCAGCTTGGACGTTAGCCTCAGACGGGGAGCTTTCTTT.

This CDR3 reads CASSLAGGWSGYTF. CDR3 DNA: TGTGCCAGCAGCTTAGCCGGAGGGTGGAGTGGCTACACCTTC. The V gene is TRBV7-9, the J gene TRBJ1-2; the D is unclear. V was pared by 0 bases and J by 7 bases, with 12 bases between. This CDR3 comprises 14 residues. From germline, CDR1 is SEHNR and CDR2 FQNEAQ (reference sequence). Filled out from reference TRBV7-9 and TRBJ1-2, the complete variable domain reads DTGVSQNPRHKITKRGQNVTFRCDPISEHNRLYWYRQTLGQGPEFLTYFQNEAQLEKSRLLSDRFSAERPKGSFSTLEIQRTEQGDSAMYLCASSLAGGWSGYTFGSGTRLTVV.

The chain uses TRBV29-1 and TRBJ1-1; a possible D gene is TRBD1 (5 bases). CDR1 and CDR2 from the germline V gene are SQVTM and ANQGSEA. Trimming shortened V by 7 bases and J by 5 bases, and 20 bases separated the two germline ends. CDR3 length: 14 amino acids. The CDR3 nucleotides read TGCAGCGCCCTACTTTCTGGGGCGTGGACTGAAGCTTTCTTT. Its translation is CSALLSGAWTEAFF.

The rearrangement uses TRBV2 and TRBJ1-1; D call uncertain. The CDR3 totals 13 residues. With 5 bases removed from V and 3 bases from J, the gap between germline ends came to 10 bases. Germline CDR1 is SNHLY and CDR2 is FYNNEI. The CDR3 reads CASSSRQDTEAFF. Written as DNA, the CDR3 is TGTGCCAGCAGTAGCAGACAAGACACTGAAGCTTTCTTT.

The CDR3 nucleotides read TGTGCCAGCAGTCCCGGGACAGGGAAAGCCTACGAGCAGTACTTC. Translating it yields CASSPGTGKAYEQYF. The gene calls are TRBV5-5 and TRBJ2-7; 9 bases line up with TRBD1. The CDR3 is 15 amino acids. V trimming: 5 bases; J trimming: 2 bases; junction bases outside the gene matches: 8. Germline V lookup: CDR1 SGHKS, CDR2 YYEKEE (reference sequence).

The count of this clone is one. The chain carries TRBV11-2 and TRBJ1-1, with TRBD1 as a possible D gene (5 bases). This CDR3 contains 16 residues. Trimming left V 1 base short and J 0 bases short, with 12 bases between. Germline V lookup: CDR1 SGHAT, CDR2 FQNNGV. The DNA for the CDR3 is TGTGCCAGCAGCTTAGTTGGGGGGGGAATGAACACTGAAGCTTTCTTT. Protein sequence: CASSLVGGGMNTEAFF.

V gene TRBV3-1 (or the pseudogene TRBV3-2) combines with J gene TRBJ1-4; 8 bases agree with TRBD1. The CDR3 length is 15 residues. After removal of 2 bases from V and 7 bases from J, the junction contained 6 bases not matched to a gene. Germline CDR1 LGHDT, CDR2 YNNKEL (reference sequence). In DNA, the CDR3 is TGTGCCAGCAGCCAACGGACAGGGAGGGGTGAAAAACTGTTTTTT. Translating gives CASSQRTGRGEKLFF.

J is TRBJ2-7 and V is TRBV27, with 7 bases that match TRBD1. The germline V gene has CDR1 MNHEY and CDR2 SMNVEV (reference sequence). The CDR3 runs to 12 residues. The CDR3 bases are TGTACTTCCGGGACAGCCCCCTACGAGCAGTACTTC. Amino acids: CTSGTAPYEQYF.

CDR3: CASSSPSSGRIYEQYF. CDR3 nucleotide sequence: TGTGCCAGCAGCTCTCCCTCTAGCGGGCGTATCTACGAGCAGTACTTC. The V call is TRBV7-6, the J call TRBJ2-7; TRBD2 matches 8 bases. V lost 4 bases to trimming and J lost 3 bases; unmatched junction nucleotides: 11. Germline V gene data show CDR1 as SGHVS and CDR2 as FNYEAQ. CDR3 length: 16 residues.

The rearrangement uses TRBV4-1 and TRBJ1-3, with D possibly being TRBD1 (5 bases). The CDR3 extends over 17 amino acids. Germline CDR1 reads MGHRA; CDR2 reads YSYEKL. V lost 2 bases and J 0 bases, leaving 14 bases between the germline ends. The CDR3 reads CASSQNPGHFSGNTIYF. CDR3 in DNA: TGCGCCAGCAGCCAAAACCCCGGACACTTCTCTGGAAACACCATATATTTT.

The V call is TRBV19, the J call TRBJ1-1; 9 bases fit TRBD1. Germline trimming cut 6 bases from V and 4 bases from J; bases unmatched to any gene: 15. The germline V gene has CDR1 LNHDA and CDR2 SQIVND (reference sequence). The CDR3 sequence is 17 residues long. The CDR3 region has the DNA TGTGCCAGTAGAGTGGGACAGGGAACGGTGGGGAGCACTGAAGCTTTCTTT. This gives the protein CASRVGQGTVGSTEAFF. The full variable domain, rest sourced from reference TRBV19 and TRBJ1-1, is DGGITQSPKYLFRKEGQNVTLSCEQNLNHDAMYWYRQDPGQGLRLIYYSQIVNDFQKGDIAEGYSVSREKKESFPLTVTSAQKNPTAFYLCASRVGQGTVGSTEAFFGQGTRLTVV.

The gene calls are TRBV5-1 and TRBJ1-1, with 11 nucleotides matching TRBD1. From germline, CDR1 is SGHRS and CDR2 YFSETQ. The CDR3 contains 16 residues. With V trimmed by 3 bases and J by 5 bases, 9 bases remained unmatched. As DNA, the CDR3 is TGCGCCAGCAGCTCGGGACAGGGGGGTTCAAGGACTGAAGCTTTCTTT. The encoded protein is CASSSGQGGSRTEAFF.

The CDR3 here is CASSQGLRARGKNIQYF. DNA for the CDR3: TGTGCCAGCAGCCAAGGGTTGAGGGCGCGAGGCAAAAACATTCAGTACTTC. This chain connects TRBV14 to TRBJ2-4; tentative D call: TRBD2 (5 bases). V was cut by 1 base and J by 3 bases, with 16 bases left in between. CDR3 length equals 17 residues. The V gene's germline CDR1 is SGHDN and CDR2 FVKESK.